The clone carrying this T cell receptor beta chain has only one observation. The CDR3 sequence is 15 residues long. CDR1 is SGHTA and CDR2 is FQGNSA in the germline V gene. V lost 6 bases, J lost 3 bases, and 15 bases lay in between. The source of the sample is a study of blood T cell repertoires in COVID-19. The authors' processing: Nucleated cell number was recorded as an estimate derived from reference gene primer amplification. The assay was immunoSEQ multiplex PCR, and TCRdb's table has in-frame clones only and misses some. That table gives V, J and clone size, and the DNA gave D and trimming. The sample has fewer than 500,000 clones; about 90% are singletons.

This clonotype was obtained from a woman younger than 35 who had recovered from COVID-19. Sequenced: PBMCs or T cells enriched from blood (not recorded which). The J gene is TRBJ1-3, the V gene TRBV7-2; TRBD1 is a possible D gene (6 bases). In DNA, the CDR3 is TGTGCCAGCAGTCCACAGGGTTTATATGGAAACACCATATATTTT. It codes for CASSPQGLYGNTIYF.